Listed below are T cell receptor beta chains from one sample, sequenced in a study of blood T cell repertoires in COVID-19. Profiling relied on immunoSEQ multiplex PCR, and the TCRdb table lists in-frame clones only, not all of them. Of more than 200,000 clones in the sample, more than 75% are singletons; the top ten hold approximately 7.4%. Sequencing used PBMCs or T cells enriched from blood (not recorded which). All receptors derive from a woman in her forties with acute COVID-19. Both conserved end residues are part of each CDR3. A D gene is named only where the DNA matches it firmly. Clone sizes are given selectively: once, few, many, or a class where the clone is expanded.

CDR3 protein,CDR3 DNA,clone size,V gene,D gene,J gene
CASSIQRGTVNTGELFF,TGTGCCAGCAGCATACAAAGAGGGACAGTCAACACCGGGGAGCTGTTTTTT,-,TRBV11-3,TRBD1,TRBJ2-2
CAIGDRPGGSYGYTF,TGTGCCATCGGCGACCGACCAGGGGGGTCATATGGCTACACCTTC,-,TRBV28,TRBD1,TRBJ1-2
CATGQPHNSPLHF,TGTGCCACCGGACAGCCCCATAATTCACCCCTCCACTTT,once,TRBV6-5,-,TRBJ1-6
CASRTGAGTQYF,TGTGCCAGTAGAACAGGAGCGGGGACCCAGTACTTC,once,TRBV19,-,TRBJ2-5
CASSQGRSNYGYTF,TGTGCCAGCAGTCAAGGCCGGAGTAACTATGGCTACACCTTC,once,TRBV7-2,-,TRBJ1-2
CASNLGNKLASGGDEQYF,TGTGCCAGCAACCTGGGGAACAAGTTGGCTAGCGGGGGCGACGAGCAGTACTTC,-,TRBV5-4,TRBD2,TRBJ2-7
CASSLDPRHVYNSPLHF,TGTGCCAGCAGCTTGGACCCACGACACGTCTATAATTCACCCCTCCACTTT,-,TRBV5-4,-,TRBJ1-6
CASSPLPGHVYGYTF,TGTGCCAGCTCACCGTTACCGGGACACGTCTATGGCTACACCTTC,-,TRBV18,-,TRBJ1-2
CASRSQGRTEAFF,TGTGCCAGCAGATCACAGGGGCGAACTGAAGCTTTCTTT,-,TRBV28,TRBD1,TRBJ1-1
CASSQDPSRGLYEQYF,TGCGCCAGCAGCCAAGATCCGTCCAGGGGGCTCTACGAGCAGTACTTC,-,TRBV4-3,TRBD1,TRBJ2-7
CASSTNFGQGVYDGYTF,TGTGCCAGTAGTACGAACTTCGGACAGGGCGTTTATGATGGCTACACCTTC,-,TRBV19,TRBD1,TRBJ1-2
CASSGQGGNTGELFF,TGTGCCAGCAGTGGACAGGGGGGAAACACCGGGGAGCTGTTTTTT,-,TRBV28,TRBD1,TRBJ2-2
CASSERGGKNTEAFF,TGTGCCAGCAGTGAACGTGGAGGGAAGAACACTGAAGCTTTCTTT,-,TRBV6-1,-,TRBJ1-1
CASSKKAGAADTQYF,TGTGCCAGCAGCAAAAAGGCGGGGGCCGCAGATACGCAGTATTTT,-,TRBV13,-,TRBJ2-3
CASSFRQGPDTQYF,TGTGCCAGCAGCTTTCGACAGGGACCAGATACGCAGTATTTT,few,TRBV7-3,TRBD1,TRBJ2-3
CASSIRDWGTEAFF,TGTGCCAGTAGTATAAGGGACTGGGGAACTGAAGCTTTCTTT,-,TRBV19,-,TRBJ1-1
CASSIQVLYGYTF,TGTGCCAGCAGTATACAGGTCCTCTATGGCTACACCTTC,-,TRBV28,-,TRBJ1-2
CASSSTGSGWQPQHF,TGTGCCAGCAGTTCGACTGGATCCGGGTGGCAGCCCCAGCATTTT,-,TRBV6-5,-,TRBJ1-5
CASTAGGEDTQYF,TGCGCCAGCACAGCGGGGGGAGAGGATACGCAGTATTTT,-,TRBV5-1,TRBD2,TRBJ2-3
CASGLSAPVLVGGSNQPQHF,TGTGCTAGTGGTTTATCCGCCCCGGTATTAGTAGGGGGTAGCAATCAGCCCCAGCATTTT,once,TRBV12-5,-,TRBJ1-5
CASSSRTGLGSGEQFF,TGTGCCAGCAGCTCGAGGACAGGACTCGGATCTGGTGAGCAGTTCTTC,-,TRBV7-6,TRBD1,TRBJ2-1
CASSLYPTPYQETQYF,TGCGCCAGCAGCTTGTACCCGACACCGTACCAAGAGACCCAGTACTTC,-,TRBV5-1,-,TRBJ2-5
CASSSLDRGPDQPQHF,TGTGCCAGCAGTTCCTTGGACAGGGGTCCCGATCAGCCCCAGCATTTT,-,TRBV6-2/TRBV6-3,TRBD1,TRBJ1-5
CAWSVGAPRSYEQYF,TGTGCCTGGAGTGTAGGGGCACCCCGATCCTACGAGCAGTACTTC,-,TRBV30,-,TRBJ2-7
CSVRRAGTEAFF,TGCAGCGTTCGGAGGGCTGGGACTGAAGCTTTCTTT,few,TRBV29-1,-,TRBJ1-1
CASSLDRGNYGYTF,TGCGCCAGCAGCTTGGATCGGGGGAACTATGGCTACACCTTC,-,TRBV5-1,-,TRBJ1-2
CASSWTGGESGYTF,TGTGCCAGCAGCTGGACAGGGGGCGAAAGTGGCTACACCTTC,-,TRBV7-8,TRBD1,TRBJ1-2
CASSSSVLPGTSNEQFF,TGTGCCAGTAGTTCCTCGGTCCTCCCCGGGACTAGCAATGAGCAGTTCTTC,-,TRBV19,TRBD2,TRBJ2-1
CASSQADSDTGELFF,TGTGCCAGCAGCCAGGCGGACAGTGACACCGGGGAGCTGTTTTTT,few,TRBV4-2,-,TRBJ2-2
CASGSGTGGADGELFF,TGTGCTAGTGGTTCCGGGACAGGGGGCGCGGACGGGGAGCTGTTTTTT,-,TRBV12-5,TRBD1,TRBJ2-2
CASSVSIWVGSYGYTF,TGTGCCAGCAGTGTTTCGATCTGGGTGGGGAGCTATGGCTACACCTTC,-,TRBV6-1,-,TRBJ1-2
CASSLGAASGNTIYF,TGTGCCAGCAGCCTTGGGGCAGCCTCTGGAAACACCATATATTTT,many,TRBV6-5,-,TRBJ1-3
CASHWTVDNSPLHF,TGTGCCAGTCACTGGACAGTCGATAATTCACCCCTCCACTTT,-,TRBV19,-,TRBJ1-6
CASSPIRGREQFF,TGTGCCAGCAGCCCCATACGGGGGAGGGAGCAGTTCTTC,-,TRBV7-9,-,TRBJ2-1
CASSSGLAGMADTQYF,TGTGCCAGCAGTTCGGGACTAGCGGGAATGGCAGATACGCAGTATTTT,-,TRBV28,TRBD2,TRBJ2-3
CASNLRGSRSGANVLTF,TGTGCCAGCAATCTGAGAGGTTCCCGGTCTGGGGCCAACGTCCTGACTTTC,-,TRBV14,-,TRBJ2-6
CASSFDRAISYGYTF,TGTGCCAGCAGCTTTGACAGGGCAATCAGCTATGGCTACACCTTC,-,TRBV5-8,TRBD1,TRBJ1-2
CASRESMNTEAFF,TGTGCCAGTAGGGAGAGTATGAACACTGAAGCTTTCTTT,-,TRBV19,-,TRBJ1-1
CASSGQSYKQYF,TGTGCCAGCAGTGGGCAATCATACAAGCAGTACTTC,-,TRBV2,-,TRBJ2-7
CASSEQGWTEAFF,TGTGCCAGCAGCGAACAGGGGTGGACTGAAGCTTTCTTT,once,TRBV9,TRBD1,TRBJ1-1
CASRGQGYNEQFF,TGTGCCAGTCGTGGACAGGGCTACAATGAGCAGTTCTTC,once,TRBV19,TRBD1,TRBJ2-1
CATNPTGTGEKLFF,TGTGCCACCAACCCTACAGGGACGGGTGAAAAACTGTTTTTT,once,TRBV19,-,TRBJ1-4
CASSSQGEAFF,TGTGCCAGCAGCTCCCAGGGGGAAGCTTTCTTT,-,TRBV11-3,-,TRBJ1-1
CAIRGAGGVSTDTQYF,TGTGCCATCAGGGGAGCGGGGGGGGTATCCACAGATACGCAGTATTTT,-,TRBV10-3,TRBD2,TRBJ2-3
CASSLADRGRGGYTF,TGTGCCAGCAGCTTAGCAGACAGGGGGCGGGGAGGCTACACCTTC,-,TRBV7-6,TRBD1,TRBJ1-2
CASSFRETQYF,TGTGCCAGCAGTTTCCGGGAGACCCAGTACTTC,-,TRBV12-3/TRBV12-4,-,TRBJ2-5
CASSLGQGIYGYTF,TGTGCCAGCAGCCTAGGACAGGGTATCTATGGCTACACCTTC,once,TRBV2,TRBD1,TRBJ1-2
CASSTGQPQHF,TGTGCCAGCAGTACAGGTCAGCCCCAGCATTTT,-,TRBV2,-,TRBJ1-5
CASSADRGALYEQYF,TGTGCCAGCAGCGCCGACAGGGGGGCCCTCTACGAGCAGTACTTC,-,TRBV2,TRBD1,TRBJ2-7
CASTAGNGYTF,TGTGCCAGTACCGCAGGGAATGGCTACACCTTC,few,TRBV19,-,TRBJ1-2
CASSTGWGQDGENQPQHF,TGTGCCAGTAGTACCGGGTGGGGACAGGACGGGGAAAATCAGCCCCAGCATTTT,-,TRBV19,TRBD1,TRBJ1-5
CASSLRGDYGYTF,TGCGCCAGCAGCTTGAGAGGAGACTATGGCTACACCTTC,-,TRBV5-1,-,TRBJ1-2
CASSGVFAGANVLTF,TGTGCCAGCTCCGGAGTTTTCGCTGGGGCCAACGTCCTGACTTTC,-,TRBV2,-,TRBJ2-6
CASSLGQGAGTGELFF,TGTGCCAGCAGCTTAGGCCAGGGGGCAGGGACCGGGGAGCTGTTTTTT,-,TRBV7-9,TRBD1,TRBJ2-2
CASRVTGTENTEAFF,TGTGCCAGCAGGGTTACCGGGACAGAGAACACTGAAGCTTTCTTT,-,TRBV6-5,TRBD1,TRBJ1-1
CASSRGSSYNSPLHF,TGTGCCAGTAGTAGAGGGAGCTCCTATAATTCACCCCTCCACTTT,-,TRBV19,-,TRBJ1-6
CASSLLGVYGANVLTF,TGTGCCAGCAGTTTGTTAGGGGTATACGGGGCCAACGTCCTGACTTTC,-,TRBV28,-,TRBJ2-6
CASSWTLNEKLFF,TGTGCCAGCAGTTGGACTTTAAATGAAAAACTGTTTTTT,-,TRBV12-3/TRBV12-4,-,TRBJ1-4
CAWSGGLNSPLHF,TGTGCCTGGAGTGGCGGTTTGAATTCACCCCTCCACTTT,-,TRBV30,-,TRBJ1-6